These 17 T cell receptor beta chains came from one sample sequenced in a study of T cell responses to AZD1222 COVID-19 vaccine. TCRdb keeps only in-frame clones here, not all; method: immunoSEQ multiplex PCR. The data hold around 140,000 clones, with about 90% observed a single time. The sequences come from peripheral blood, collected 28 days after the second AZD1222 dose. The receptor source for this set is an adult who received the AZD1222 COVID-19 vaccine.

The count of this clone is one. The CDR3 reads CASSPGPHYGYTF. The CDR3, as DNA: TGTGCCAGCAGTCCCGGGCCACACTATGGCTACACCTTC. The chain joins TRBV6-5 to TRBJ1-2; D gene ambiguous. Deletions cut 5 bases from V and 3 bases from J, with 10 bases between. Germline CDR1 is MNHEY and CDR2 is SVGAGI. The CDR3 has 13 amino acids.

This rearrangement joins TRBV30 to TRBJ2-6; D gene unclear. Trimming stripped 0 bases from V and 0 bases from J, with 6 bases between. The CDR3 covers 15 residues. The V gene's germline CDR1 is GTSNPN and CDR2 SVGIG (reference sequence). Here the CDR3 reads CAWSVKISGANVLTF. The CDR3 region has the DNA TGTGCCTGGAGTGTAAAGATCTCTGGGGCCAACGTCCTGACTTTC.

The rearrangement joins TRBV6-5 to TRBJ1-3, with D uncertain. This CDR3 has 15 amino acids. Germline values: CDR1 MNHEY, CDR2 SVGAGI. Trimming removed 6 bases from V and 0 bases from J, with 12 bases in between. CDR3 protein: CASRVTANSGNTIYF. DNA of the CDR3: TGTGCCAGCAGGGTCACAGCCAACTCTGGAAACACCATATATTTT.

The rearrangement uses TRBV9 and TRBJ2-1; the D gene is possibly TRBD2 (5 bases). Trimming took 0 bases from V and 4 from J, leaving 11 bases between them. Germline V lookup: CDR1 SGDLS, CDR2 YYNGEE. This CDR3 comprises 15 residues. The CDR3 spells CASSVDPAAYNEQFF. The CDR3 DNA is TGTGCCAGCAGCGTAGACCCAGCGGCGTACAATGAGCAGTTCTTC.

V usage is TRBV27 and J usage is TRBJ2-6; D is uncertain. Germline CDR1 reads MNHEY; CDR2 reads SMNVEV (reference sequence). The CDR3 contains 15 residues. V was shortened by 1 base and J by 0 bases, with 4 bases between the two germline ends. CDR3 in amino acids: CASSLWGSGANVLTF. The CDR3 DNA reads TGTGCCAGCAGTTTATGGGGCTCTGGGGCCAACGTCCTGACTTTC.

The V call is TRBV4-1, the J call TRBJ2-5; 12 bases map to TRBD2. After removal of 4 bases from V and 1 base from J, the junction contained 4 bases not matched to a gene. Germline CDR1 is MGHRA and CDR2 is YSYEKL. The CDR3 has 16 residues. The CDR3 sequence is CASSRRTSGTQETQYF. CDR3 nucleotides: TGCGCCAGCAGCCGGAGGACTAGCGGGACCCAAGAGACCCAGTACTTC.

This chain uses TRBV27 with TRBJ1-1, with 10 nucleotides matching TRBD1. The trim removed 7 bases at V and 7 bases at J, leaving 6 bases unmatched. The germline V gene has CDR1 MNHEY and CDR2 SMNVEV (reference sequence). The CDR3 loop spans 13 amino acids. CDR3: CASTRQGAGEAFF. The CDR3 nucleotides read TGTGCCAGCACCCGACAGGGGGCAGGTGAAGCTTTCTTT.

The CDR3 nucleotides read TGTGCCAGCAGCCCAAGACTAGCCCCGCGGGGAGGTGAGCAGTTCTTC. Its protein is CASSPRLAPRGGEQFF. The J gene is TRBJ2-1, the V gene TRBV7-2, with 7 nucleotides matching TRBD2. V shed 5 bases, J shed 9 bases, and the junction held 16 bases outside the gene matches. Germline values: CDR1 SGHTA, CDR2 FQGNSA. The CDR3 runs to 16 residues.

This clone was seen a few times. The chain recombines TRBV30 with TRBJ1-6; no clear D. Trimming cost V 0 bases and J 7 bases, with 7 bases left between them. The CDR3 sequence is 13 residues long. Per germline, CDR1 GTSNPN and CDR2 SVGIG (reference sequence). The CDR3 protein is CAWSVMENSPLHF. In nucleotides, the CDR3 is TGTGCCTGGAGTGTAATGGAGAATTCACCCCTCCACTTT.

This clone was seen more than once but under ten times. V is TRBV15 and J is TRBJ2-7; a weak D match, TRBD1 (6 bases). Germline CDR1 LNHNV, CDR2 YYDKDF (reference sequence). The V end lost 0 bases, the J end lost 3 bases, and 12 bases lay between the germline ends. This CDR3 has 15 residues. CDR3: CATSRDQGHLYEQYV. The CDR3 bases are TGTGCCACCAGCAGAGATCAGGGACACCTCTACGAGCAGTACGTC.

The chain is built from TRBV7-2 and TRBJ2-2; D uncertain. Trimming stripped 7 bases from V and 0 bases from J, with 3 bases between. CDR1 is SGHTA and CDR2 is FQGNSA in the germline V gene. The CDR3 has 12 residues. In nucleotides, the CDR3 is TGTGCCAGCACCCCGAACACCGGGGAGCTGTTTTTT. The encoded protein is CASTPNTGELFF.

The table lists this clone with a count of one. The chain uses TRBV9 and TRBJ2-2; no firm D call. The V and J ends lost 0 bases and 8 bases respectively, with 11 bases between them. Germline CDR1 reads SGDLS; CDR2 reads YYNGEE. This CDR3 is 14 amino acids long. CDR3 nucleotide sequence: TGTGCCAGCAGCGTAGTCGGGCGGAGAGGGGAGCTGTTTTTT. Translated: CASSVVGRRGELFF.

The chain joins TRBV30 to TRBJ2-1, with D uncertain. The ends were cut back, 0 bases at V and 8 bases at J, with 8 bases in the middle. The CDR3 sequence is 12 residues long. The germline V gene has CDR1 GTSNPN and CDR2 SVGIG (reference sequence). CDR3 region: CAWSVPFDEQFF. The CDR3 DNA sequence: TGTGCCTGGAGTGTCCCCTTTGATGAGCAGTTCTTC.

V is TRBV5-1 and J is TRBJ2-7, with 9 bases aligning to TRBD1. Germline V gene lookup returns CDR1 SGHRS and CDR2 YFSETQ. The CDR3 extends over 14 amino acids. V was pared by 4 bases and J by 4 bases, with 6 bases of the junction left unmatched. In DNA form, the CDR3 reads TGCGCCAGCAGCAACGGGGGGACAGGGTACGAGCAGTACTTC. As protein: CASSNGGTGYEQYF. Variable domain in full (rest from reference TRBV5-1 and TRBJ2-7): KAGVTQTPRYLIKTRGQQVTLSCSPISGHRSVSWYQQTPGQGLQFLFEYFSETQRNKGNFPGRFSGRQFSNSRSEMNVSTLELGDSALYLCASSNGGTGYEQYFGPGTRLTVT.

This clone was seen a handful of times. The rearrangement links TRBV10-2 to TRBJ2-7; no clear D gene. CDR3 length: 14 amino acids. Between the trimmed V and J ends, which lost 0 bases and 3 bases, there was a span of 9 bases. Per the germline V gene, CDR1 is WSHSY and CDR2 is SAAADI. The CDR3 DNA reads TGCGCCAGCAGTGAGTCGGGCAGCTTCTACGAGCAGTACGTC. Protein product: CASSESGSFYEQYV.

The V and J genes are TRBV4-1 and TRBJ2-5; tentatively, D is TRBD1 (6 bases). The ends were cut back, 0 bases at V and 3 bases at J, with 17 bases in the middle. This CDR3 contains 17 residues. Germline lookup yields CDR1 MGHRA and CDR2 YSYEKL. The CDR3, as DNA: TGCGCCAGCAGCCAAGAGAGATGGGCAGGGGAAAAAGAGACCCAGTACTTC. This encodes CASSQERWAGEKETQYF.

The J gene is TRBJ1-3, the V gene TRBV30; 9 bases fit TRBD1. Germline loops: CDR1 GTSNPN, CDR2 SVGIG (reference sequence). The junction had 7 bases not matched to a gene; V was cut back by 1 base and J by 0 bases. The CDR3 is 17 amino acids. The CDR3 loop is CAWSAVTGGSSGNTIYF. CDR3 bases: TGTGCCTGGAGTGCCGTGACAGGGGGGAGCTCTGGAAACACCATATATTTT. The variable domain in full, completed from reference TRBV30 and TRBJ1-3, reads SQTIHQWPATLVQPVGSPLSLECTVEGTSNPNLYWYRQAAGRGLQLLFYSVGIGQISSEVPQNLSASRPQDRQFILSSKKLLLSDSGFYLCAWSAVTGGSSGNTIYFGEGSWLTVV.